This T cell receptor beta chain was sequenced during a study of T cells after yellow fever vaccination. Conversion of TCR transcripts into cDNA relied on 5'RACE template switching, which added a universal primer site and UMIs. One entry per CDR3 protein results from TCRdb running MiXCR on the 5' RACE reads. This table has about 47,000 distinct CDR3 sequences, about 7.9% appearing once. Study outcomes and limitations: A minor fraction of clonotypes spanned both CD4 and CD8 compartments. In post-booster samples, most primary-vaccination clones reappeared (under 98% CD4, 88% CD8). The secondary response peaked faster, at day 5 versus 15, but was weaker.

This clonotype came up many times. Antigen specificity is unknown. The V gene lost 1 base and the J gene lost 7 bases, with 16 bases spanning the gap. Germline V gene lookup returns CDR1 DFQATT and CDR2 SNEGSKA (reference sequence). This CDR3 spans 15 amino acids. This receptor was obtained from a man aged 18 to 29 who received the YFV17D yellow fever vaccine. The gene calls are TRBV20-1 and TRBJ2-2; possibly TRBD1 for D (5 bases). Material: CD8+ T cells sorted from PBMCs, obtained around 15 days after the first yellow fever vaccination. The CDR3 protein is CSARGGALLGGELFF. The CDR3 nucleotides are TGCAGTGCTAGAGGTGGGGCACTCCTCGGCGGGGAGCTGTTTTTT.